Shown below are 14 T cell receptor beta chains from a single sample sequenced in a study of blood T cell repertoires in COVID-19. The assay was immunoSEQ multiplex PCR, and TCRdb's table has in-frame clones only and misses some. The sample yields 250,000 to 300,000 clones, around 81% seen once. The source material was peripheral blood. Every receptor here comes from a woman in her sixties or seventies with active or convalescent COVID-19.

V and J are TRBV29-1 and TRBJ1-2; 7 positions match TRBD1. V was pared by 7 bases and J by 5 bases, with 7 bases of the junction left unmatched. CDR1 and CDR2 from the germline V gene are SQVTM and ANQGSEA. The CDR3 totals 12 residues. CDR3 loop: CSAGTVGYGYTF. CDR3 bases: TGCAGCGCCGGGACAGTCGGGTATGGCTACACCTTC.

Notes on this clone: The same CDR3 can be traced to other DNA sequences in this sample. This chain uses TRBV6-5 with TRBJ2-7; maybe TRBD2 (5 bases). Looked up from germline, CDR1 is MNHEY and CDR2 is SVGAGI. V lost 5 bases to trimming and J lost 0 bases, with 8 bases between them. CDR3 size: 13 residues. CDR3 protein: CASSRGPSYEQYF. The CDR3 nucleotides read TGTGCCAGCAGTCGAGGGCCCTCCTACGAGCAGTACTTC.

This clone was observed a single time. CDR3 sequence reads: CASSFFSQNTEAFF. CDR3 in DNA: TGTGCCAGCAGTTTTTTCAGTCAGAACACTGAAGCTTTCTTT. This sequence joins TRBV27 and TRBJ1-1, with D hard to call. CDR3 length: 14 amino acids. The germline V gene has CDR1 MNHEY and CDR2 SMNVEV (reference sequence). V was pared by 3 bases and J by 1 base, with 9 bases between.

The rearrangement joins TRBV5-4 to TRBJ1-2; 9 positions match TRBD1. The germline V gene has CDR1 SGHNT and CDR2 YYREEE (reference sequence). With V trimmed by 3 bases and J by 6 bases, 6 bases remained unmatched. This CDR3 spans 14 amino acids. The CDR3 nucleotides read TGTGCCAGCAGCTCGGGACAGGGCGGGGATGGCTACACCTTC. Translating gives CASSSGQGGDGYTF.

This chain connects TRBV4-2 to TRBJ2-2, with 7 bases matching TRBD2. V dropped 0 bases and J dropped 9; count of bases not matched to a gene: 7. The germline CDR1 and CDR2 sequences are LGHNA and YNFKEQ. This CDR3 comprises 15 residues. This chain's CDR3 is CASSQDRAAGRELFF. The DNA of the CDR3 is TGTGCCAGCAGCCAAGATCGAGCAGCGGGGAGGGAGCTGTTTTTT.

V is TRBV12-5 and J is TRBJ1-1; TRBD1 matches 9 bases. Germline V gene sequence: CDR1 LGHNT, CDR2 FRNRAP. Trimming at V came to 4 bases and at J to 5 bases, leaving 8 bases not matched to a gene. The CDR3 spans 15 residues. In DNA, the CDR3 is TGTGCTAGTGGTTCCCCGGGACAGGGAGGAACTGAAGCTTTCTTT. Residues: CASGSPGQGGTEAFF.

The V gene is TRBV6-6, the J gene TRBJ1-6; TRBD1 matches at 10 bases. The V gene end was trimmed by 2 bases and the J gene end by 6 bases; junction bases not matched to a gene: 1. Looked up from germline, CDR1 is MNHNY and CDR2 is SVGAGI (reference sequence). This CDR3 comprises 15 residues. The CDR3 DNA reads TGTGCCAGCAGTTACAGGGACAGGGGTAATTCACCCCTCCACTTT. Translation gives CASSYRDRGNSPLHF.

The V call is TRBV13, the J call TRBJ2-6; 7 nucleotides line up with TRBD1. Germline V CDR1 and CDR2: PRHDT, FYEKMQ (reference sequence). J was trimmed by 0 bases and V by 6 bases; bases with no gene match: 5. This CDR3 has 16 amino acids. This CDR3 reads CASSYRGSSGANVLTF. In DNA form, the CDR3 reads TGTGCCAGCAGTTACAGGGGCAGCTCTGGGGCCAACGTCCTGACTTTC. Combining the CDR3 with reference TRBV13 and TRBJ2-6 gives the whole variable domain AAGVIQSPRHLIKEKRETATLKCYPIPRHDTVYWYQQGPGQDPQFLISFYEKMQSDKGSIPDRFSAQQFSDYHSELNMSSLELGDSALYFCASSYRGSSGANVLTFGAGSRLTVL.

As DNA, the CDR3 is TGTGCCAGCAGCTTACCCCCTGGACACCCATCCTACGAGCAGTACTTC. Protein product: CASSLPPGHPSYEQYF. The rearrangement links TRBV7-9 to TRBJ2-7, with D maybe TRBD1 (5 bases). This CDR3 is 16 amino acids long. V lost 2 bases to trimming and J lost 1 base, with 15 bases between them. Germline V gives CDR1 SEHNR, CDR2 FQNEAQ (reference sequence).

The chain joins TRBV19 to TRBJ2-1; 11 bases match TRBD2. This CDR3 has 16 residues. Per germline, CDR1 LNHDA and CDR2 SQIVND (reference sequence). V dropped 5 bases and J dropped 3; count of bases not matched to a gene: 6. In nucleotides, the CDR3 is TGTGCCAGTAGTCCCCTAGCGGGGGGCCACTACAATGAGCAGTTCTTC. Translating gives CASSPLAGGHYNEQFF.

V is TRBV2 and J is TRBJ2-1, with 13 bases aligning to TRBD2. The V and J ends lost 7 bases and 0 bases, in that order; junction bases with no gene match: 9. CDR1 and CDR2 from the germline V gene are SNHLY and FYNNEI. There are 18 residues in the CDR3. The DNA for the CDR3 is TGTGCCAGCACTTCGGGACTAGCGGGGTTGAGCTCCTACAATGAGCAGTTCTTC. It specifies CASTSGLAGLSSYNEQFF.

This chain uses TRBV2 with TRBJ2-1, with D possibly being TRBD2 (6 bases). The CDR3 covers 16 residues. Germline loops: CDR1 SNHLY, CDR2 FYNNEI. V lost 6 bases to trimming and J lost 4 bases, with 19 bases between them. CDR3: CASSLPGTAGYNEQFF. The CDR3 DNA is TGTGCCAGCAGCTTGCCGGGCACCGCGGGATACAATGAGCAGTTCTTC.

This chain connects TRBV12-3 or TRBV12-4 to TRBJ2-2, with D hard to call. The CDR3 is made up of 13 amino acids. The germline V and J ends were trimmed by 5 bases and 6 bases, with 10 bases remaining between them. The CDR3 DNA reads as TGTGCCAGCAGTCCCTTTCCTCCCGGGGAGCTGTTTTTT. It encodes CASSPFPPGELFF.

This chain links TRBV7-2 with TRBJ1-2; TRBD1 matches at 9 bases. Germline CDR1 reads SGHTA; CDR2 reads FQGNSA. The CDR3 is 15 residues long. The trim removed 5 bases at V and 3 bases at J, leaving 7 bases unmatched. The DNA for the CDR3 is TGTGCCAGCAGCCAGATAACAGGGGGCTACTATGGCTACACCTTC. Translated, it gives CASSQITGGYYGYTF. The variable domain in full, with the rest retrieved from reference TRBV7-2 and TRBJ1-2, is GAGVSQSPSNKVTEKGKDVELRCDPISGHTALYWYRQSLGQGLEFLIYFQGNSAPDKSGLPSDRFSAERTGGSVSTLTIQRTQQEDSAVYLCASSQITGGYYGYTFGSGTRLTVV.